Following are 13 T cell receptor beta chains from one sample sequenced in a study of OX40 agonist ivuxolimab in advanced cancers. The library came from the immunoSEQ multiplex PCR assay. This immuneACCESS table, as held by TCRdb, lists in-frame sequences with V and J called but not all clones. Of the missing ones, under half trace to an unresolved V gene in checked studies; the others have no known cause. For this sample there are about 59,000 clones; approximately 87% appear just once. Roughly 2% of the sample is held by the ten biggest clonotypes. The input for sequencing was CD4+ or CD8+ T cells sorted from blood, taken in a trial of the OX40 agonist ivuxolimab. The receptors derive from an adult with an advanced solid tumor such as melanoma, head and neck, liver or kidney cancer.

The CDR3 DNA reads as TGTGCCAGCAGCCCACGTCAAGGGGGCTACGAGCAGTACTTC. This codes for CASSPRQGGYEQYF. The chain uses TRBV7-2 and TRBJ2-7, with D possibly matching TRBD1 (6 bases). Germline assignment: CDR1 SGHTA and CDR2 FQGNSA. This CDR3 is 14 amino acids long. The V end lost 5 bases, the J end lost 3 bases, and 14 bases lay between the germline ends.

This rearrangement joins TRBV30 to TRBJ1-2; 8 bases match TRBD1. The V and J ends lost 3 bases and 7 bases, in that order; junction bases with no gene match: 4. The CDR3 loop spans 12 amino acids. CDR1 GTSNPN and CDR2 SVGIG come from the germline V gene (reference sequence). This CDR3 is CAWRDRAGGYTF. The CDR3 region has the DNA TGTGCCTGGAGGGACAGGGCGGGTGGCTACACCTTC.

The chain joins TRBV5-4 to TRBJ1-5, with unresolved D. Germline CDR1 reads SGHNT; CDR2 reads YYREEE (reference sequence). V lost 3 bases, J lost 7 bases, and 11 bases lay in between. The CDR3 covers 13 residues. CDR3: CASSSDVGQPQHF. The DNA for the CDR3 is TGTGCCAGCAGCTCGGACGTAGGGCAGCCCCAGCATTTT.

This clone was counted a single time. This chain uses TRBV4-2 with TRBJ1-4, with 7 bases identical to TRBD1. Trimming at V came to 8 bases and at J to 5 bases, leaving 14 bases not matched to a gene. The CDR3 is 16 amino acids. Germline V gene data show CDR1 as LGHNA and CDR2 as YNFKEQ. DNA for the CDR3: TGTGCCAGCGGAGTGGGGACAGCTCAAAGAAATGAAAAACTGTTTTTT. Protein sequence: CASGVGTAQRNEKLFF.

This chain links TRBV7-3 with TRBJ1-1; 10 bases agree with TRBD1. CDR3 length equals 15 residues. With V trimmed by 4 bases and J by 7 bases, 9 bases remained unmatched. The germline gives CDR1 SGHTA, CDR2 FQGTGA. In nucleotides, the CDR3 is TGTGCCAGCAGCTCTCCGGGACAGGGGATTGGTGAAGCTTTCTTT. Encoded protein: CASSSPGQGIGEAFF.

CDR3 amino acids: CASSFEGGPRETQYF. The CDR3 nucleotides read TGCGCCAGCAGCTTTGAGGGAGGGCCACGGGAGACCCAGTACTTC. This chain uses TRBV5-1 with TRBJ2-5, with 7 bases lining up with TRBD2. V lost 2 bases and J lost 5; bases outside the gene matches: 9. The CDR3 covers 15 residues. Per germline, CDR1 SGHRS and CDR2 YFSETQ.

This clone turned up a few times. The genes are TRBV19 and TRBJ1-5; D possibly corresponds to TRBD1 (5 bases). V was trimmed by 3 bases and J by 6 bases, leaving 15 bases between them. The CDR3 totals 15 residues. Germline CDR1 LNHDA, CDR2 SQIVND (reference sequence). CDR3 residues: CASSILRGKAQPQHF. DNA for the CDR3: TGTGCCAGTAGTATCCTGAGGGGAAAGGCTCAGCCCCAGCATTTT.

V usage is TRBV11-2 and J usage is TRBJ2-5; D perhaps matches TRBD2 (5 bases). The length of the CDR3 is 13 residues. Germline V gene lookup returns CDR1 SGHAT and CDR2 FQNNGV. Trimming pared 4 bases from V and 4 bases from J, leaving 10 bases between. The CDR3 reads CASSSGRSETQYF. CDR3 DNA sequence: TGTGCCAGCAGCTCTGGGAGATCAGAGACCCAGTACTTC.

The genes are TRBV6-1 and TRBJ1-2; no definite D call. The CDR3 extends over 13 amino acids. Germline loops: CDR1 MNHNS, CDR2 SASEGT. V lost 1 base and J 3 bases, leaving 6 bases between the germline ends. The CDR3 is CASSEVGDYGYTF. Here the CDR3 DNA reads TGTGCCAGCAGTGAAGTCGGAGACTATGGCTACACCTTC.

The rearrangement joins TRBV30 to TRBJ1-2, with TRBD1 matching 7 bases. CDR1 is GTSNPN and CDR2 is SVGIG in the germline V gene (reference sequence). V gave up 2 bases and J gave up 7 bases; unmatched junction bases: 4. The CDR3 totals 12 residues. The CDR3 region is CAWSRTGPGYTF. Here the CDR3 DNA reads TGTGCCTGGAGTAGGACAGGTCCTGGCTACACCTTC.

Details on this clone: Given a much more abundant clone one base away, this may be a read error. This chain connects TRBV28 to TRBJ2-5; D uncertain. CDR1 and CDR2 from the germline V gene are MDHEN and SYDVKM. The CDR3 consists of 11 residues. V was shortened by 4 bases and J by 2 bases, with 2 bases between the two germline ends. The CDR3 DNA is TGTGCCAGCAGTTGGCAAGAGACCCAGTACTTC. It specifies CASSWQETQYF.

In nucleotides, the CDR3 is TGTGCCTGGAGTCTCTCCTCCTGGGTGGGGGGCGAGCAGTACTTC. Amino acid sequence: CAWSLSSWVGGEQYF. The chain combines TRBV30 with TRBJ2-7; maybe TRBD2 (6 bases). Germline lookup yields CDR1 GTSNPN and CDR2 SVGIG (reference sequence). The CDR3 spans 15 residues. Trimming cost V 2 bases and J 6 bases, with 20 bases left between them.

In this sample, this clone turned up a few times. The gene calls are TRBV5-5 and TRBJ2-4; D may correspond to TRBD1 or TRBD2 (5 bases each). Germline CDR1 is SGHKS and CDR2 is YYEKEE (reference sequence). V gave up 4 bases and J gave up 3 bases, with 14 bases separating them. CDR3 length: 15 residues. The CDR3 sequence is CASSPLGTGKNIQYF. The CDR3 DNA is TGTGCCAGCAGCCCGTTGGGGACGGGCAAAAACATTCAGTACTTC.